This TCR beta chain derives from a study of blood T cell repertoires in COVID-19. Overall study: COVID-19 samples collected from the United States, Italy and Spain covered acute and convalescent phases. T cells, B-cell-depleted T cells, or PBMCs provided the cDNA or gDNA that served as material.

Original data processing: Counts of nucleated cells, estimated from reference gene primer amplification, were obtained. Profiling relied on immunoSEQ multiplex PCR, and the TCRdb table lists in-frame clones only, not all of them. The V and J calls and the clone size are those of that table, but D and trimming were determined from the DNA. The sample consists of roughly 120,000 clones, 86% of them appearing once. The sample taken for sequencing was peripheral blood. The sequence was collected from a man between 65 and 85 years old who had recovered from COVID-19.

CDR3 loop: CAGDRDRTGELFF. As DNA, the CDR3 is TGTGCCGGGGACAGGGATAGGACCGGGGAGCTGTTTTTT. This chain uses TRBV6-5 with TRBJ2-2; 9 nucleotides line up with TRBD1. V lost 11 bases, J lost 5 bases, and 6 bases stayed unmatched. CDR1 MNHEY and CDR2 SVGAGI come from the germline V gene. The CDR3 consists of 13 residues.